This T cell receptor beta chain was recovered during a study of CD4 and CD8 cells across lung adenocarcinoma regions. TCRdb fed the PCR reads into MiXCR, producing one record per CDR3 protein. The sample gives approximately 9,000 distinct CDR3 sequences, 40% to 50% of which show up once; about 17% is in the top ten. Germline CDR1 and CDR2: MNHEY and SVGAGI. The length of the CDR3 is 14 residues. V lost 4 bases to trimming and J lost 5 bases; unmatched junction nucleotides: 7. This clonotype was recorded many times. Donors had localized lung adenocarcinoma, a non-small cell lung cancer. The sample taken for sequencing was CD4+ T cells from the margin of a lung tumor. The chain joins TRBV6-5 to TRBJ2-5, with 7 nucleotides matching TRBD2. The TCR was taken from a female donor with lung adenocarcinoma. The CD4 and CD8 labels of this study may be unreliable. For the CDR3, the DNA is TGTGCCAGCAGTTTTGATGGGGGGGGGGAGACCCAGTACTTC. As protein: CASSFDGGGETQYF.